Following are 22 T cell receptor beta chains from one sample sequenced in a study of radiation and T cells in renal cell carcinoma (dated by TCRdb to 2018 to 2021). The sample's time point label is to be understood as: baseline pretreatment blood. In the paper's terms, the treatment or condition label means: 15 Gy SBRT to primary tumor, nephrectomy 4 weeks later. Libraries were constructed by the immunoSEQ multiplex PCR assay. TCRdb carries this immuneACCESS record with in-frame sequences only. Its versions omit some clonotypes, under half of them owing to an unresolved V gene in the studies checked, with the rest unexplained. Within this sample are 120,000 to 150,000 clones, with around 90% of them counted one time only. The biggest ten clones account for around 4% of the sample. The starting material was blood, obtained from a patient whose treatment included radiotherapy and nephrectomy. The receptors were gathered from a woman in her seventies with renal cell carcinoma.

The chain recombines TRBV19 with TRBJ1-5; TRBD1 is a possible D gene (6 bases). The CDR3 contains 16 residues. V lost 4 bases and J lost 3, with 16 bases in between. Looked up from germline, CDR1 is LNHDA and CDR2 is SQIVND (reference sequence). CDR3 bases: TGTGCCAGTAGTACCGCAACAGACAGGTTCAATCAGCCCCAGCATTTT. Translated: CASSTATDRFNQPQHF.

This sequence joins TRBV6-5 and TRBJ2-1; 15 nucleotides line up with TRBD2. The ends lost 3 bases at V and 9 bases at J; junction bases unmatched: 6. Germline lookup yields CDR1 MNHEY and CDR2 SVGAGI. This CDR3 region has 16 residues. The CDR3 protein is CASSYSGLAGGREQFF. The CDR3 DNA reads TGTGCCAGCAGTTATTCTGGACTAGCGGGGGGGCGTGAGCAGTTCTTC.

The chain carries TRBV30 and TRBJ1-2; TRBD1 matches at 7 bases. In germline, CDR1 is GTSNPN, CDR2 SVGIG (reference sequence). This CDR3 spans 13 amino acids. The V gene end was trimmed by 3 bases and the J gene end by 4 bases; junction bases not matched to a gene: 5. The CDR3 reads CAWSAGGGYGYTF. CDR3 nucleotides: TGTGCCTGGAGCGCAGGGGGGGGCTATGGCTACACCTTC. The complete variable domain, with remaining parts taken from reference TRBV30 and TRBJ1-2, reads SQTIHQWPATLVQPVGSPLSLECTVEGTSNPNLYWYRQAAGRGLQLLFYSVGIGQISSEVPQNLSASRPQDRQFILSSKKLLLSDSGFYLCAWSAGGGYGYTFGSGTRLTVV.

The chain carries TRBV29-1 and TRBJ2-3; D not resolved. The V end lost 0 bases, the J end lost 5 bases, and 18 bases lay between the germline ends. The CDR3 length is 16 residues. From germline, CDR1 is SQVTM and CDR2 ANQGSEA. CDR3 DNA: TGCAGCGTTGAAGATGCGGAAGCCCCCAAGAGAGATACGCAGTATTTT. Translated: CSVEDAEAPKRDTQYF.

The chain recombines TRBV30 with TRBJ1-6, with D uncertain. The ends were cut back, 0 bases at V and 9 bases at J, with 12 bases in the middle. This CDR3 has 14 residues. Germline V lookup: CDR1 GTSNPN, CDR2 SVGIG (reference sequence). In DNA form, the CDR3 reads TGTGCCTGGAGTGTATCCGCGGAGAGTTCACCCCTCCACTTT. Protein sequence: CAWSVSAESSPLHF.

This clone was found once. The gene calls are TRBV6-5 and TRBJ2-1; 8 nucleotides agree with TRBD2. CDR3 length: 15 amino acids. CDR1 and CDR2 (germline): MNHEY, SVGAGI. V shed 6 bases, J shed 2 bases, and the junction held 6 bases outside the gene matches. CDR3 residues: CASRLGTSPYNEQFF. CDR3 sequence (DNA): TGTGCCAGCAGGTTGGGGACTAGTCCCTACAATGAGCAGTTCTTC.

This chain joins TRBV7-9 and TRBJ1-2; D uncertain. Per germline, CDR1 SEHNR and CDR2 FQNEAQ (reference sequence). V shed 4 bases and J shed 5 bases, with 14 bases lying between them. This CDR3 is built from 14 residues. CDR3 protein: CASSYDGFGYGYTF. The CDR3 region has the DNA TGTGCCAGCAGCTATGACGGATTTGGATATGGCTACACCTTC.

The chain is built from TRBV6-5 and TRBJ1-1; 7 positions agree with TRBD1. Trimming removed 5 bases from V and 4 bases from J; junction bases left unmatched: 7. Germline V gives CDR1 MNHEY, CDR2 SVGAGI. This CDR3 region has 14 residues. DNA of the CDR3: TGTGCCAGCAGTCGCAACCGGGACAGCACTGAAGCTTTCTTT. It translates to CASSRNRDSTEAFF.

This chain joins TRBV30 and TRBJ2-3; the match to TRBD2 covers 8 bases. The CDR3 consists of 16 residues. Germline trimming cut 1 base from V and 5 bases from J; bases unmatched to any gene: 11. Germline lookup yields CDR1 GTSNPN and CDR2 SVGIG (reference sequence). The CDR3 nucleotides read TGTGCCTGGAGTGACCCAGGACCGGGGGGGAGAGATACGCAGTATTTT. Its translation: CAWSDPGPGGRDTQYF. The complete variable domain, with remaining parts taken from reference TRBV30 and TRBJ2-3, reads SQTIHQWPATLVQPVGSPLSLECTVEGTSNPNLYWYRQAAGRGLQLLFYSVGIGQISSEVPQNLSASRPQDRQFILSSKKLLLSDSGFYLCAWSDPGPGGRDTQYFGPGTRLTVL.

The chain links TRBV6-1 to TRBJ1-5, with TRBD1 matching over 7 bases. Germline assignment: CDR1 MNHNS and CDR2 SASEGT. The CDR3 spans 13 residues. The trim removed 4 bases at V and 6 bases at J, leaving 3 bases unmatched. For the CDR3, the DNA is TGTGCCAGCAGTGCAGGGGGAAGTCAGCCCCAGCATTTT. This codes for CASSAGGSQPQHF.

The gene calls are TRBV11-2 and TRBJ1-1, with TRBD1 matching over 7 bases. The CDR3 consists of 16 residues. J lost 1 base, V lost 5 bases, and 10 bases had no gene match. The germline V gene encodes CDR1 SGHAT and CDR2 FQNNGV. CDR3 residues: CASSPRGGGGNTEAFF. The CDR3 DNA is TGTGCCAGCAGCCCCCGGGGAGGGGGCGGGAACACTGAAGCTTTCTTT.

V is TRBV7-2 and J is TRBJ2-1; perhaps TRBD1 as D (5 bases). The CDR3 has 16 amino acids. Looked up from germline, CDR1 is SGHTA and CDR2 is FQGNSA. The V end lost 5 bases, the J end lost 0 bases, and 14 bases lay between the germline ends. The CDR3 DNA sequence: TGTGCCAGCAGCAGTAAGTCCACAGGCTCCTACAATGAGCAGTTCTTC. It translates to CASSSKSTGSYNEQFF.

The rearrangement links TRBV5-6 to TRBJ2-3; no clear D. Germline CDR1 SGHDT, CDR2 YYEEEE. CDR3 length: 13 amino acids. Trimming stripped 2 bases from V and 1 base from J, with 5 bases between. CDR3 residues: CASSFSGTDTQYF. In DNA form, the CDR3 reads TGTGCCAGCAGCTTCTCCGGCACAGATACGCAGTATTTT.

The chain employs TRBV30 and TRBJ1-3; weak D call: TRBD1 (6 bases). Germline assignment: CDR1 GTSNPN and CDR2 SVGIG (reference sequence). Trimming stripped 4 bases from V and 4 bases from J, with 8 bases between. The CDR3 has 12 amino acids. CDR3 nucleotides: TGTGCCTGGACGAGGGGGGGAAACACCATATATTTT. Its translation: CAWTRGGNTIYF.

The CDR3 reads CASSVGGDTQYF. In DNA, the CDR3 is TGTGCCAGCAGCGTAGGGGGGGATACGCAGTATTTT. The rearrangement joins TRBV9 to TRBJ2-3; either TRBD1 or TRBD2 may fit D (5 bases each). Germline V gene lookup returns CDR1 SGDLS and CDR2 YYNGEE. Trimming shortened V by 0 bases and J by 6 bases, and 5 bases separated the two germline ends. The CDR3 contains 12 residues.

V usage is TRBV11-2 and J usage is TRBJ2-7; a weak D match, TRBD2 (6 bases). V was shortened by 4 bases and J by 4 bases, with 14 bases between the two germline ends. The CDR3 extends over 14 amino acids. Germline values: CDR1 SGHAT, CDR2 FQNNGV. CDR3 nucleotide sequence: TGTGCCAGCAGCTCCGCCGGGACTTCATACGAGCAGTACTTC. It codes for CASSSAGTSYEQYF.

This clone was counted a single time. The chain has TRBV7-3 and TRBJ2-1, with 8 bases aligning to TRBD1. CDR1 SGHTA and CDR2 FQGTGA come from the germline V gene. This CDR3 region has 16 residues. Trimming took 4 bases from V and 4 from J; bases not matched to a gene: 9. The CDR3 sequence: CASSSTGTGLYNEQFF. Written as DNA, the CDR3 is TGTGCCAGCAGCTCGACCGGGACAGGATTATACAATGAGCAGTTCTTC.

The rearrangement uses TRBV6-1 and TRBJ2-1; the D gene is possibly TRBD1 (6 bases). The CDR3 runs to 13 residues. From germline, CDR1 is MNHNS and CDR2 SASEGT. V shed 9 bases and J shed 8 bases, with 17 bases lying between them. The CDR3 region has the DNA TGTGCCAGGCCGCCACAGGGTACTGATGAGCAGTTCTTC. It is translated as CARPPQGTDEQFF.

V is TRBV5-3 and J is TRBJ1-5, with TRBD1 matching over 7 bases. TRBV5-3 is marked as an open reading frame, function uncertain. Trimming at V came to 3 bases and at J to 5 bases, leaving 5 bases not matched to a gene. CDR3 size: 14 residues. The CDR3 sequence is CARSSDRNYQPQHF. CDR3 DNA: TGTGCCAGAAGCTCGGACAGGAACTATCAGCCCCAGCATTTT.

This clone showed up just once. The chain recombines TRBV2 with TRBJ2-7; the D is unclear. The V gene lost 6 bases and the J gene lost 3 bases, with 6 bases spanning the gap. The CDR3 sequence is 11 residues long. Germline CDR1 is SNHLY and CDR2 is FYNNEI. The chain's CDR3 is CASRQGYEQYF. DNA of the CDR3: TGTGCCAGCAGGCAAGGCTACGAGCAGTACTTC. The full variable domain, in which reference TRBV2 and TRBJ2-7 provide the parts outside the CDR3, is EPEVTQTPSHQVTQMGQEVILRCVPISNHLYFYWYRQILGQKVEFLVSFYNNEISEKSEIFDDQFSVERPDGSNFTLKIRSTKLEDSAMYFCASRQGYEQYFGPGTRLTVT.

This clone has just a few counts. The chain links TRBV5-1 to TRBJ1-4; D not certain. The CDR3 consists of 13 residues. Between the trimmed V and J ends, which lost 1 base and 5 bases, there was a span of 6 bases. The V gene's germline CDR1 is SGHRS and CDR2 YFSETQ. The CDR3, as DNA: TGCGCCAGCAGCTTGATGGGGAATGAAAAACTGTTTTTT. Encoded protein: CASSLMGNEKLFF. Looking up the rest from reference TRBV5-1 and TRBJ1-4 gives the full variable domain: KAGVTQTPRYLIKTRGQQVTLSCSPISGHRSVSWYQQTPGQGLQFLFEYFSETQRNKGNFPGRFSGRQFSNSRSEMNVSTLELGDSALYLCASSLMGNEKLFFGSGTQLSVL.

The chain is built from TRBV29-1 and TRBJ2-3, with D tentatively TRBD1 (5 bases). Per germline, CDR1 SQVTM and CDR2 ANQGSEA. The CDR3 spans 12 residues. The V gene lost 6 bases and the J gene lost 11 bases, with 18 bases spanning the gap. CDR3 coding DNA: TGCAGCGTGGGTACAGGCGCGAGATGGCAGTATTTT. Translating gives CSVGTGARWQYF.